The 5 T cell receptor beta chains listed next were all sequenced from one sample in a study of cytomegalovirus exposure and HLA in healthy donors. Researchers ran the PCR with 60 Vbeta and 13 Jbeta primers. Here immunoSEQ multiplex PCR was the method, and the copy in TCRdb shows in-frame clones only, minus some. The repertoire consists of some 170,000 clones, with 77% occurring once and the leading ten covering 3.7%. Sequenced: PBMCs. The origin of the receptors is a woman in her sixties in good health and CMV-seropositive.

In nucleotides, the CDR3 is TGTGCCAGCAGTAACGGGACAGACAACTACGAGCAGTACTTC. Protein product: CASSNGTDNYEQYF. The chain couples TRBV21-1 to TRBJ2-7; the listed D gene, TRBD1, was not tested against the DNA. TRBV21-1 corresponds to a pseudogene. The CDR3 totals 14 residues.

The J gene is TRBJ1-2, the V gene TRBV7-3, with TRBD1 matching over 12 bases. The V gene end was trimmed by 5 bases and the J gene end by 6 bases; junction bases not matched to a gene: 7. The CDR3 length is 15 residues. Germline loops: CDR1 SGHTA, CDR2 FQGTGA. DNA of the CDR3: TGTGCCAGCAGCCCCGGGACAGGGGGCAGGAATGGCTACACCTTC. Its protein is CASSPGTGGRNGYTF.

Written as DNA, the CDR3 is TGTGCCAGCAGCCAAGATGGGAGCGGGGGGCTGGGGACCCAGTACTTC. Protein product: CASSQDGSGGLGTQYF. V usage is TRBV7-2 and J usage is TRBJ2-5, with 9 bases aligning to TRBD2. V lost 5 bases and J lost 7; bases outside the gene matches: 14. Germline lookup yields CDR1 SGHTA and CDR2 FQGNSA. This CDR3 is built from 16 residues.

This clone has a handful of counts. The rearrangement uses TRBV28 and TRBJ2-3, with 8 bases lining up with TRBD2. The germline V gene encodes CDR1 MDHEN and CDR2 SYDVKM. J lost 1 base, V lost 2 bases, and 2 bases had no gene match. The CDR3 sequence is 15 residues long. CDR3 region: CASSLGRGGTDTQYF. The CDR3 nucleotides read TGTGCCAGCAGTTTAGGGCGGGGGGGCACAGATACGCAGTATTTT.

The CDR3 DNA sequence: TGTGCCAGCAGCCAAGATGGGAGCTCCTACAATGAGCAGTTCTTC. Translation: CASSQDGSSYNEQFF. The J gene is TRBJ2-1, the V gene TRBV4-2; maybe TRBD2 (5 bases). The CDR3 extends over 15 amino acids. V was pared by 0 bases and J by 0 bases, with 6 bases between. Germline loops: CDR1 LGHNA, CDR2 YNFKEQ.